The entry below gives a single T cell receptor beta chain sequence along with its context. What it recognizes is unknown. The sample comes from a study of OX40 agonist ivuxolimab in advanced cancers. The wider study: The dose-escalation cohort had hepatocellular carcinoma, melanoma, renal cell or head and neck cancer. Earlier anti-PD-1, anti-PD-L1 or anti-CTLA-4 therapy was permitted; under 50% had received some. General study findings and limits: The study observed clonal expansion of CD4+ and CD8+ blood T cells by week 6 at 0.1 to 3.0 mg/kg.

The data were produced by immunoSEQ multiplex PCR, yet TCRdb's version contains in-frame clones alone and is incomplete. The sample lists 25,000 to 30,000 clones; 90% were seen once. There are 14 residues in the CDR3. The source material was CD4+ or CD8+ T cells sorted from blood, sampled in a trial of the OX40 agonist ivuxolimab. The chain is built from TRBV12-2 and TRBJ2-7; the table's D call TRBD2 went unverified against the DNA. TRBV12-2 is given as a pseudogene. The sequence was collected from an adult with an advanced solid tumor such as melanoma, head and neck, liver or kidney cancer. In DNA form, the CDR3 reads TGTGCAAGTCGCTCGAGGGGGGGGTCCTACGAGCAGTACTTC. Translating it yields CASRSRGGSYEQYF.